A selection of T cell receptor beta chains follows, all from one sample in a study of blood T cell repertoires in COVID-19. Clones were sequenced by immunoSEQ multiplex PCR, and TCRdb holds only the in-frame ones, with some missing. This table has some 460,000 clones, 70% to 90% appearing once. Sample: PBMCs or T cells enriched from blood (not recorded which). These receptors were obtained from a woman between 18 and 29 years old with acute COVID-19. The CDR3 runs from the conserved cysteine through the conserved F or W. A D gene is named only where the DNA matches it firmly. Some rows have no size entry. The others give once, few or many, or a class for an expanded clone.

abundance: once; j_gene: TRBJ2-1; v_gene: TRBV9; d_gene: NA; CDR3nt: TGTGCCAGCAGCGCCGCGGGGCCGTCCTACAATGAGCAGTTCTTC; CDR3aa: CASSAAGPSYNEQFF
abundance: NA; j_gene: TRBJ2-2; v_gene: TRBV29-1; d_gene: NA; CDR3nt: TGCAGCCTGAGGGTAGCCGGGGAGCTGTTTTTT; CDR3aa: CSLRVAGELFF
abundance: NA; j_gene: TRBJ2-7; v_gene: TRBV11-3; d_gene: TRBD2; CDR3nt: TGTGCCAGCAGCTCCACTAGCGGCAACGAGCAGTACTTC; CDR3aa: CASSSTSGNEQYF
abundance: NA; j_gene: TRBJ1-4; v_gene: TRBV28; d_gene: TRBD1; CDR3nt: TGTGCCAGCGGTGGACAGGGGGTTGAAAAACTGTTTTTT; CDR3aa: CASGGQGVEKLFF
abundance: few; j_gene: TRBJ2-7; v_gene: TRBV6-1; d_gene: TRBD2; CDR3nt: TGTGCCAGCAGTGACCCACTAGCGGGGGGGACCTACGAGCAGTACTTC; CDR3aa: CASSDPLAGGTYEQYF
abundance: NA; j_gene: TRBJ2-2; v_gene: TRBV28; d_gene: NA; CDR3nt: TGTGCCAGCAGTTACCGACAGTCCACCGGGGAGCTGTTTTTT; CDR3aa: CASSYRQSTGELFF
abundance: NA; j_gene: TRBJ2-2; v_gene: TRBV11-2; d_gene: NA; CDR3nt: TGTGCCACGGGATGGGCCGGGGAGCTGTTTTTT; CDR3aa: CATGWAGELFF
abundance: NA; j_gene: TRBJ2-5; v_gene: TRBV5-4; d_gene: NA; CDR3nt: TGTGCCAGCAGCAGGACAGCACAAGAGACCCAGTACTTC; CDR3aa: CASSRTAQETQYF
abundance: NA; j_gene: TRBJ1-5; v_gene: TRBV28; d_gene: NA; CDR3nt: TGTGCCAGCAGCCGGCGGCGTCAGCCCCAGCATTTT; CDR3aa: CASSRRRQPQHF
abundance: few; j_gene: TRBJ2-3; v_gene: TRBV2; d_gene: TRBD2; CDR3nt: TGTGCCAGCAGTGAAGGACTAGCGGGAGATACGCAGTATTTT; CDR3aa: CASSEGLAGDTQYF
abundance: NA; j_gene: TRBJ2-1; v_gene: TRBV19; d_gene: NA; CDR3nt: TGTGCCAGTAGTATCATGGGGGGGCTGATCTTC; CDR3aa: CASSIMGGLIF
abundance: NA; j_gene: TRBJ1-2; v_gene: TRBV2; d_gene: NA; CDR3nt: TGTGCCAGCCGCGAACAGGGTGGCTACACCTTC; CDR3aa: CASREQGGYTF
abundance: NA; j_gene: TRBJ1-2; v_gene: TRBV20-1; d_gene: NA; CDR3nt: TGCAGTGCTTTCCAGGACTATGGCTACACCTTC; CDR3aa: CSAFQDYGYTF
abundance: NA; j_gene: TRBJ2-1; v_gene: TRBV9; d_gene: TRBD2; CDR3nt: TGTGCCAGCAGCGTTCTAGCGGGAGGATCCTACAATGAGCAGTTCTTC; CDR3aa: CASSVLAGGSYNEQFF
abundance: NA; j_gene: TRBJ2-7; v_gene: TRBV30; d_gene: TRBD1; CDR3nt: TGTGCCTGGAGCCGGGACAGGGGGCAGTACGAGCAGTACTTC; CDR3aa: CAWSRDRGQYEQYF
abundance: NA; j_gene: TRBJ2-7; v_gene: TRBV7-8; d_gene: NA; CDR3nt: TGTGCCAGCAGCTTGACACCACTGGGTGGCTACGAGCAGTACTTC; CDR3aa: CASSLTPLGGYEQYF
abundance: NA; j_gene: TRBJ1-1; v_gene: TRBV18; d_gene: TRBD1; CDR3nt: TGTGCCAGCTCACCACAAGCGACAGGGGGCGAGAGTGGCCCTGAAGCTTTCTTT; CDR3aa: CASSPQATGGESGPEAFF
abundance: NA; j_gene: TRBJ1-2; v_gene: TRBV5-1; d_gene: NA; CDR3nt: TGCGCCAGCAGCTCCACAGGTCTCTTCTATGGCTACACCTTC; CDR3aa: CASSSTGLFYGYTF